What follows are 9 T cell receptor beta chains derived from one specimen sequenced in a study of blood T cells in healthy people across ages. With a J-beta primer mix and a sample-barcoded 5' primer, a second PCR ran roughly 7 to 11 cycles. MiXCR was run by TCRdb on the 5' RACE reads, yielding one entry per CDR3 protein. This table has roughly 1,300,000 distinct CDR3 sequences, 55% to 75% appearing once. The specimen sequenced was blood. The receptors here all came from a man younger than 35 in good health.

The chain employs TRBV12-3 or TRBV12-4 and TRBJ2-7; TRBD2 agrees at 7 bases. The end of the DNA aligns better with TRBJ2-5, so the J call may be wrong. This CDR3 region has 17 residues. The CDR3: CASSSTGGPNLQETQYF. CDR3 DNA sequence: TGTGCCAGCAGTTCGACGGGGGGACCCAACCTCCAAGAGACCCAGTACTTC.

The chain is built from TRBV20-1 and TRBJ2-1, with 9 bases matching TRBD2. Germline lookup yields CDR1 DFQATT and CDR2 SNEGSKA (reference sequence). Trimming removed 5 bases from V and 2 bases from J; junction bases left unmatched: 7. The CDR3 runs 15 residues. The CDR3 sequence: CSASLAGLAYNEQFF. The CDR3, as DNA: TGCAGTGCTTCTCTAGCGGGGTTAGCCTACAATGAGCAGTTCTTC.

The genes are TRBV20-1 and TRBJ1-1, with 12 bases that match TRBD1. Trimming at V came to 3 bases and at J to 3 bases, leaving 8 bases not matched to a gene. This CDR3 spans 16 amino acids. Germline V CDR1 and CDR2: DFQATT, SNEGSKA (reference sequence). The DNA of the CDR3 is TGCAGTGCTAGTCCTTGGGACAGGGGGCCCCACACTGAAGCTTTCTTT. Protein product: CSASPWDRGPHTEAFF.

The chain uses TRBV29-1 and TRBJ2-2; D is undetermined. V shed 4 bases and J shed 0 bases, with 15 bases lying between them. Germline lookup yields CDR1 SQVTM and CDR2 ANQGSEA. This CDR3 comprises 16 residues. CDR3 region: CSVGPGINSNTGELFF. The CDR3 bases are TGCAGCGTTGGTCCAGGTATAAACTCGAACACCGGGGAGCTGTTTTTT.

This clonotype was counted once. This chain uses TRBV5-1 with TRBJ2-3, with TRBD2 as a possible D gene (5 bases). V was trimmed by 3 bases and J by 2 bases, leaving 10 bases between them. This CDR3 spans 14 amino acids. In germline, CDR1 is SGHRS, CDR2 YFSETQ. CDR3 region: CASSYGLYTDTQYF. The DNA for the CDR3 is TGCGCCAGCAGCTACGGACTTTACACAGATACGCAGTATTTT.

This sequence joins TRBV3-1 and TRBJ1-6, with TRBD1 identical over 9 bases. The V segment lost 10 bases and the J segment 7 bases; nucleotides outside the gene matches: 8. Germline V gene lookup returns CDR1 LGHDT and CDR2 YNNKEL (reference sequence). This CDR3 region has 14 residues. The chain's CDR3 is CATSGTGTNSPLHF. The CDR3 nucleotides are TGTGCCACCTCAGGGACAGGGACAAATTCACCCCTCCACTTT.

This chain uses TRBV6-1 with TRBJ1-4; 7 bases fit TRBD1. V was pared by 8 bases and J by 8 bases, with 8 bases of the junction left unmatched. The CDR3 is 13 residues long. CDR1 is MNHNS and CDR2 is SASEGT in the germline V gene. CDR3 region: CASLSAQGEKLFF. DNA of the CDR3: TGTGCCAGCCTATCCGCACAGGGGGAAAAACTGTTTTTT.

A few counts support this clonotype. The chain uses TRBV7-8 and TRBJ1-6; no clear D. With 1 base removed from V and 5 bases from J, the gap between germline ends came to 21 bases. The germline gives CDR1 SGHVS, CDR2 FQNEAQ. CDR3 length equals 19 residues. CDR3 loop: CASSLGSVVRVGNNSPLHF. The CDR3, as DNA: TGTGCCAGCAGCTTAGGGTCGGTTGTGAGGGTCGGGAATAATTCACCCCTCCACTTT.

The J gene is TRBJ2-7, the V gene TRBV7-2; 13 bases fit TRBD2. Germline V CDR1 and CDR2: SGHTA, FQGNSA. Losses at the gene ends were 5 bases for V and 4 bases for J; bases not matched to a gene: 17. The CDR3 runs 19 residues. Here the CDR3 DNA reads TGTGCCAGCAGCCCAAGGCCCCCACTAGCGGGGGGGCGATATTACGAGCAGTACTTC. It yields the protein CASSPRPPLAGGRYYEQYF.